One and the same sample provided the 20 T cell receptor beta chains below, sequenced in a study of CD4+ T cells in melanoma. TCRdb's table, derived via immunoSEQ multiplex PCR, lists solely in-frame clones and lacks some. The sample lists thousands of clones; approximately 72% were seen once. Input material: cells from a culture (not recorded whether cultured in vitro). These receptors originate from a human donor with melanoma.

In this sample, this clone turned up a few times. The V gene is TRBV19, the J gene TRBJ2-1; TRBD1 matches 10 bases. The length of the CDR3 is 14 residues. Germline V gene lookup returns CDR1 LNHDA and CDR2 SQIVND (reference sequence). With V trimmed by 7 bases and J by 4 bases, 4 bases remained unmatched. CDR3 coding DNA: TGTGCCAGTAAAAGGACAGGGGGGTACAATGAGCAGTTCTTC. This gives the protein CASKRTGGYNEQFF.

The CDR3 protein is CASSARGNGLSYTF. DNA for the CDR3: TGTGCCAGCAGTGCCCGGGGGAATGGTTTGAGCTACACCTTC. The chain links TRBV6-4 to TRBJ1-2; D is possibly TRBD1 (5 bases). The CDR3 sequence is 14 residues long. Per the germline V gene, CDR1 is MRHNA and CDR2 is SNTAGT. V lost 4 bases to trimming and J lost 9 bases, with 18 bases between them.

The chain combines TRBV6-4 with TRBJ1-6; D not certain. Germline V CDR1 and CDR2: MRHNA, SNTAGT. Trimming took 0 bases from V and 5 from J, leaving 8 bases between them. CDR3 length equals 15 residues. The CDR3 loop reads CASSDSRGNNSPLHF. As DNA, the CDR3 is TGTGCCAGCAGTGACTCTCGAGGGAATAATTCACCCCTCCACTTT.

The chain couples TRBV7-6 to TRBJ2-7; 7 positions agree with TRBD1. The CDR3 has 15 residues. Germline CDR1 and CDR2: SGHVS and FNYEAQ. V lost 5 bases, J lost 0 bases, and 7 bases stayed unmatched. The CDR3 sequence: CASSPQGDSSYEQYF. The CDR3 nucleotides read TGTGCCAGCAGCCCCCAGGGGGACAGCTCCTACGAGCAGTACTTC.

The count of this clone is one. This chain connects TRBV18 to TRBJ1-1; D call uncertain. This CDR3 has 15 residues. Trimming shortened V by 2 bases and J by 1 base, and 11 bases separated the two germline ends. Germline CDR1 and CDR2: KGHSH and LQKENI. Here the CDR3 DNA reads TGTGCCAGCTCACCATGGGAGGCGGGGAACACTGAAGCTTTCTTT. Its protein is CASSPWEAGNTEAFF.

The chain uses TRBV7-6 and TRBJ2-7; D is uncertain. The CDR3 length is 15 residues. V lost 6 bases to trimming and J lost 4 bases, with 19 bases between them. Germline V gene lookup returns CDR1 SGHVS and CDR2 FNYEAQ. CDR3 sequence (DNA): TGTGCCAGCAGGCTTGCTGATAAATTTGCGTACGAGCAGTACTTC. Its translation is CASRLADKFAYEQYF.

This chain joins TRBV7-2 and TRBJ2-5, with TRBD2 matching over 8 bases. Germline V gene data show CDR1 as SGHTA and CDR2 as FQGNSA. The V gene end was trimmed by 1 base and the J gene end by 4 bases; junction bases not matched to a gene: 8. The CDR3 has 16 amino acids. CDR3: CASSLDGTSGVETQYF. CDR3 DNA sequence: TGTGCCAGCAGCTTAGATGGGACTAGTGGTGTAGAGACCCAGTACTTC. The full variable domain, in which reference TRBV7-2 and TRBJ2-5 provide the parts outside the CDR3, is GAGVSQSPSNKVTEKGKDVELRCDPISGHTALYWYRQSLGQGLEFLIYFQGNSAPDKSGLPSDRFSAERTGGSVSTLTIQRTQQEDSAVYLCASSLDGTSGVETQYFGPGTRLLVL.

The chain employs TRBV15 and TRBJ1-5; a possible D gene is TRBD1 (6 bases). With 8 bases removed from V and 6 bases from J, the gap between germline ends came to 17 bases. The CDR3 is 14 residues long. Germline loops: CDR1 LNHNV, CDR2 YYDKDF (reference sequence). The CDR3 coding sequence is TGTGCCACCTCCCAGGGCAGGGGAGGTCAGCCCCAGCATTTT. Translated, it gives CATSQGRGGQPQHF. Using reference TRBV15 and TRBJ1-5 for the parts outside the CDR3, the full variable domain is DAMVIQNPRYQVTQFGKPVTLSCSQTLNHNVMYWYQQKSSQAPKLLFHYYDKDFNNEADTPDNFQSRRPNTSFCFLDIRSPGLGDTAMYLCATSQGRGGQPQHFGDGTRLSIL.

The chain couples TRBV6-5 to TRBJ2-1, with TRBD1 matching 7 bases. The junction had 4 bases not matched to a gene; V was cut back by 7 bases and J by 4 bases. Germline V gives CDR1 MNHEY, CDR2 SVGAGI. This CDR3 has 13 residues. The CDR3 nucleotides are TGTGCCAGCACGGACAGGAGATACAATGAGCAGTTCTTC. It is translated as CASTDRRYNEQFF.

The rearrangement uses TRBV3-1 (or the pseudogene TRBV3-2) and TRBJ2-7; TRBD1 is a possible D gene (6 bases). CDR1 is LGHDT and CDR2 is YNNKEL in the germline V gene (reference sequence). The germline V and J ends were trimmed by 1 base and 6 bases, with 16 bases remaining between them. The CDR3 loop spans 15 amino acids. Here the CDR3 DNA reads TGTGCCAGCAGCCAAGGCCAGGTCAGGGGTGCCGAGCAGTACTTC. Protein sequence: CASSQGQVRGAEQYF.

The chain employs TRBV14 and TRBJ1-5, with D perhaps TRBD1 (5 bases). Germline values: CDR1 SGHDN, CDR2 FVKESK. Trimming removed 1 base from V and 0 bases from J, with 16 bases in between. CDR3 size: 18 residues. CDR3 coding DNA: TGTGCCAGCAGCCAAGGGGGCGCGGCGCTTAATAGCAATCAGCCCCAGCATTTT. This gives the protein CASSQGGAALNSNQPQHF. Drawing the rest from reference TRBV14 and TRBJ1-5, the complete variable domain is EAGVTQFPSHSVIEKGQTVTLRCDPISGHDNLYWYRRVMGKEIKFLLHFVKESKQDESGMPNNRFLAERTGGTYSTLKVQPAELEDSGVYFCASSQGGAALNSNQPQHFGDGTRLSIL.

The chain employs TRBV18 and TRBJ2-7; maybe TRBD1 (6 bases). Looked up from germline, CDR1 is KGHSH and CDR2 is LQKENI. This CDR3 spans 14 amino acids. Trimming removed 1 base from V and 2 bases from J, with 9 bases in between. The CDR3 loop reads CASSPRDTTYEQYF. As DNA, the CDR3 is TGTGCCAGCTCACCACGGGACACAACCTACGAGCAGTACTTC.

The chain employs TRBV7-3 and TRBJ2-2; TRBD2 might be the D (7 bases). CDR1 is SGHTA and CDR2 is FQGTGA in the germline V gene. This CDR3 has 18 amino acids. Trimming shortened V by 5 bases and J by 5 bases, and 24 bases separated the two germline ends. Here the CDR3 DNA reads TGTGCCAGCAGCCCTGACAGGATAAGCGGGGTGGGAACCGGGGAGCTGTTTTTT. Translating it yields CASSPDRISGVGTGELFF.

This clone appeared once. CDR3 coding DNA: TGTGCCAGCGGGCTACAGGTACGCAATCAGCCCCAGCATTTT. Residues: CASGLQVRNQPQHF. The V and J genes are TRBV9 and TRBJ1-5; TRBD1 might be the D (5 bases). The CDR3 consists of 14 residues. CDR1 and CDR2 (germline): SGDLS, YYNGEE. V shed 7 bases and J shed 2 bases, with 13 bases lying between them.

This clone was recorded once. The chain recombines TRBV29-1 with TRBJ2-3; D remains unclear. Germline V gives CDR1 SQVTM, CDR2 ANQGSEA. V lost 4 bases to trimming and J lost 5 bases, with 13 bases between them. The CDR3 sequence is 13 residues long. The DNA of the CDR3 is TGCAGCGTTGGCAGAAACCCCGGAGATACGCAGTATTTT. It specifies CSVGRNPGDTQYF.

The chain joins TRBV7-6 to TRBJ2-1; TRBD2 matches 9 bases. From germline, CDR1 is SGHVS and CDR2 FNYEAQ. J gave up 4 bases and V 7 bases, and 14 bases lay outside the gene matches. The CDR3 is made up of 17 amino acids. The CDR3, as DNA: TGTGCCAGCACCCAGAAGTTAGCGGGGGACCTATACAATGAGCAGTTCTTC. It translates to CASTQKLAGDLYNEQFF.

The chain employs TRBV19 and TRBJ1-4, with D possibly matching TRBD1 (6 bases). Trimming removed 4 bases at V and 1 base at J, with 16 bases between. Germline CDR1 and CDR2: LNHDA and SQIVND (reference sequence). The length of the CDR3 is 17 residues. The CDR3 sequence is CASSTLYRDITNEKLFF. The CDR3 DNA is TGTGCCAGTAGTACGCTATACCGGGACATAACTAATGAAAAACTGTTTTTT.

By sample fraction, this clone is medium-sized. The J gene is TRBJ1-5, the V gene TRBV7-3; D uncertain. Germline assignment: CDR1 SGHTA and CDR2 FQGTGA. The CDR3 runs 13 residues. Trimming pared 2 bases from V and 5 bases from J, leaving 7 bases between. CDR3 nucleotides: TGTGCCAGCAGCTTAGGGCCGGATCAGCCCCAGCATTTT. Translating gives CASSLGPDQPQHF.

V usage is TRBV2 and J usage is TRBJ1-4; D possibly corresponds to TRBD1 (6 bases). The ends were cut back, 6 bases at V and 3 bases at J, with 14 bases in the middle. The CDR3 covers 15 residues. Germline V lookup: CDR1 SNHLY, CDR2 FYNNEI. Here the CDR3 reads CASRRSTGSNEKLFF. CDR3 in DNA: TGTGCCAGCAGGAGATCGACAGGCTCTAATGAAAAACTGTTTTTT.

V and J are TRBV15 and TRBJ2-7, with 7 bases aligning to TRBD1. The germline gives CDR1 LNHNV, CDR2 YYDKDF (reference sequence). The CDR3 loop spans 14 amino acids. V lost 9 bases to trimming and J lost 5 bases; unmatched junction nucleotides: 13. CDR3 in amino acids: CATRPGTGVDEQYF. CDR3 bases: TGTGCCACGAGACCCGGTACAGGGGTCGACGAGCAGTACTTC.